The 30 T cell receptor beta chains presented below share a single source sample, sequenced in a study of shared clonotypes between healthy human individuals. Libraries were prepared by immunoSEQ multiplex PCR; TCRdb keeps only in-frame clonotypes and omits some of them. The data contain 2,100,000 or so clones, approximately 96% of them seen just once; the ten biggest clones take up roughly 0.13%. The sequenced material came from naive CD4+ T cells sorted from blood. Subset in this sample: CD45RA+ positively selected. The receptors derive from a man aged 18 to 29 in good health.

The chain uses TRBV7-2 and TRBJ2-7, with 9 positions matching TRBD1. The CDR3 covers 13 residues. Trimming cost V 6 bases and J 3 bases; bases outside gene matches: 3. Per germline, CDR1 SGHTA and CDR2 FQGNSA. CDR3 nucleotides: TGTGCCAGCAGACCGGGACAGGGCTACGAGCAGTACTTC. Translating it yields CASRPGQGYEQYF.

The rearrangement joins TRBV28 to TRBJ2-1, with 8 bases matching TRBD1. The CDR3 is made up of 15 amino acids. Looked up from germline, CDR1 is MDHEN and CDR2 is SYDVKM. With V trimmed by 6 bases and J by 4 bases, 8 bases remained unmatched. The CDR3 coding sequence is TGTGCCAGCAGCTCACGGACAGGGAAGTACAATGAGCAGTTCTTC. This gives the protein CASSSRTGKYNEQFF.

J is TRBJ1-1 and V is TRBV9, with 7 bases matching TRBD1. The CDR3 sequence is 15 residues long. Germline values: CDR1 SGDLS, CDR2 YYNGEE. The V segment lost 4 bases and the J segment 1 base; nucleotides outside the gene matches: 7. The CDR3 spells CASSTQGIGNTEAFF. The CDR3 coding sequence is TGTGCCAGCAGCACACAGGGGATTGGGAACACTGAAGCTTTCTTT.

This clone was recorded only once. The V and J genes are TRBV7-2 and TRBJ1-1; 11 nucleotides match TRBD1. The V and J ends lost 5 bases and 11 bases, in that order; junction bases with no gene match: 7. Germline CDR1 and CDR2: SGHTA and FQGNSA. The length of the CDR3 is 13 residues. In DNA form, the CDR3 reads TGTGCCAGCAGCGGGCGGACAGGGGGCAAGGCTTTCTTT. Its translation: CASSGRTGGKAFF.

The chain joins TRBV2 to TRBJ1-2; a weak D match, TRBD1 (6 bases). Trimming shortened V by 7 bases and J by 4 bases, and 16 bases separated the two germline ends. In germline, CDR1 is SNHLY, CDR2 FYNNEI. CDR3 length: 14 residues. The CDR3 loop is CASTQGRNLYGYTF. CDR3 nucleotide sequence: TGTGCCAGCACCCAGGGGAGAAATCTCTATGGCTACACCTTC.

The rearrangement links TRBV9 to TRBJ1-6; D might be TRBD1 (5 bases). Trimming removed 4 bases at V and 0 bases at J, with 11 bases between. CDR3 length equals 16 residues. Germline CDR1 and CDR2: SGDLS and YYNGEE. The DNA for the CDR3 is TGTGCCAGCAGCATCTCGGGGGGCTCCTATAATTCACCCCTCCACTTT. Translated, it gives CASSISGGSYNSPLHF.

CDR3: CASSKRDAGDTEAFF. The CDR3 DNA reads as TGCGCCAGCAGCAAACGGGACGCAGGGGACACTGAAGCTTTCTTT. V usage is TRBV5-1 and J usage is TRBJ1-1; D perhaps matches TRBD1 (6 bases). The CDR3 length is 15 residues. V lost 4 bases, J lost 3 bases, and 16 bases lay in between. Germline CDR1 reads SGHRS; CDR2 reads YFSETQ.

J is TRBJ2-3 and V is TRBV2; 7 bases agree with TRBD2. CDR3 length: 15 residues. Trimming removed 6 bases from V and 4 bases from J; junction bases left unmatched: 10. Germline V gives CDR1 SNHLY, CDR2 FYNNEI. The CDR3 DNA reads TGTGCCAGCAGACCCGGACTAGAAGGTGCAGATACGCAGTATTTT. This sequence encodes CASRPGLEGADTQYF.

The chain employs TRBV10-2 and TRBJ1-2; D may be TRBD1 (5 bases). The CDR3 is 14 amino acids. V lost 6 bases to trimming and J lost 3 bases, with 14 bases between them. CDR1 is WSHSY, CDR2 SAAADI, per germline. The CDR3 reads CASRPGRVDYGYTF. The CDR3 bases are TGCGCCAGCAGGCCGGGGCGGGTGGACTATGGCTACACCTTC.

The rearrangement uses TRBV7-9 and TRBJ2-4, with TRBD1 identical over 8 bases. Trimming took 3 bases from V and 0 from J; bases not matched to a gene: 10. This CDR3 is built from 18 residues. Per germline, CDR1 SEHNR and CDR2 FQNEAQ (reference sequence). The CDR3 sequence is CASSFSLTGAGAKNIQYF. As DNA, the CDR3 is TGTGCCAGCAGCTTCTCATTGACAGGGGCGGGAGCCAAAAACATTCAGTACTTC.

This rearrangement joins TRBV5-4 to TRBJ2-4; 7 bases align to TRBD1. With V trimmed by 5 bases and J by 3 bases, 8 bases remained unmatched. The germline gives CDR1 SGHNT, CDR2 YYREEE (reference sequence). The CDR3 extends over 15 amino acids. The CDR3 sequence is CASSDLGTDKNIQYF. CDR3 in DNA: TGTGCCAGCAGTGATTTGGGGACAGACAAAAACATTCAGTACTTC.

This chain connects TRBV30 to TRBJ2-5; 7 nucleotides line up with TRBD2. The CDR3 is 14 amino acids. CDR1 is GTSNPN, CDR2 SVGIG, per germline (reference sequence). V gave up 4 bases and J gave up 4 bases; unmatched junction bases: 9. The CDR3 DNA sequence: TGTGCCTGGAATTCGGGGGGTTCAGGAGAGACCCAGTACTTC. This encodes CAWNSGGSGETQYF.

As regards this clone: Other DNA sequences from this sample encode an identical CDR3 as well. The chain couples TRBV2 to TRBJ2-1; 11 bases agree with TRBD1. The ends lost 6 bases at V and 1 base at J; junction bases unmatched: 2. The germline V gene encodes CDR1 SNHLY and CDR2 FYNNEI. CDR3 length: 15 amino acids. CDR3 DNA sequence: TGTGCCAGCAGCGGGACAGGGGGGTCCTACAATGAGCAGTTCTTC. This gives the protein CASSGTGGSYNEQFF.

This chain uses TRBV27 with TRBJ2-7; a weak D match, TRBD1 (5 bases). Germline assignment: CDR1 MNHEY and CDR2 SMNVEV (reference sequence). V was shortened by 8 bases and J by 8 bases, with 13 bases between the two germline ends. The CDR3 spans 11 residues. CDR3 sequence reads: CASLYRTQQYF. The CDR3 DNA reads as TGTGCCAGCCTTTACAGGACCCAGCAGTACTTC.

The chain couples TRBV29-1 to TRBJ2-7, with a tentative D call TRBD2 (6 bases). Germline CDR1 and CDR2: SQVTM and ANQGSEA. The V end was cut by 6 bases, the J end by 7 bases, with 16 bases between. CDR3 length: 12 residues. The chain's CDR3 is CSVGTDSKEQYF. CDR3 nucleotides: TGCAGCGTGGGGACTGACAGCAAAGAGCAGTACTTC.

The V gene is TRBV7-3, the J gene TRBJ2-3; TRBD1 might be the D (5 bases). The V and J ends lost 4 bases and 4 bases respectively, with 12 bases between them. Per germline, CDR1 SGHTA and CDR2 FQGTGA. This CDR3 has 14 residues. This CDR3 reads CASSSSTASDTQYF. The CDR3 nucleotides read TGTGCCAGCAGCTCTTCGACAGCGTCAGATACGCAGTATTTT.

V gene TRBV18 combines with J gene TRBJ2-6; TRBD1 matches at 12 bases. Germline values: CDR1 KGHSH, CDR2 LQKENI. This CDR3 is built from 15 residues. Unmatched junction bases numbered 4, after V lost 2 bases and J lost 11 bases. The CDR3 region is CASSPKGQGADVLTF. The CDR3 DNA follows: TGTGCCAGCTCACCAAAGGGACAGGGGGCGGACGTCCTGACTTTC.

CDR3 residues: CASSLYLDISGNTIYF. The CDR3 bases are TGTGCCAGCAGCTTATATCTGGACATCTCTGGAAACACCATATATTTT. The chain employs TRBV11-2 and TRBJ1-3, with D possibly TRBD1 on 5 matching bases. CDR1 is SGHAT, CDR2 FQNNGV, per germline. Between the trimmed V and J ends, which lost 2 bases and 0 bases, there was a span of 11 bases. The CDR3 sequence is 16 residues long.

The chain links TRBV9 to TRBJ2-2; maybe TRBD1 (5 bases). Germline assignment: CDR1 SGDLS and CDR2 YYNGEE. The CDR3 is made up of 17 amino acids. Trimming took off 0 bases at V and 6 bases at J, with 18 bases between the two ends. CDR3 bases: TGTGCCAGCAGCGTAGGACAGACCCCTTATAAAGCCGGGGAGCTGTTTTTT. Amino acid sequence: CASSVGQTPYKAGELFF.

The chain has TRBV6-6 and TRBJ2-5; 7 nucleotides match TRBD2. This CDR3 comprises 15 residues. The germline V gene has CDR1 MNHNY and CDR2 SVGAGI (reference sequence). Trimming at V came to 8 bases and at J to 2 bases, leaving 11 bases not matched to a gene. DNA for the CDR3: TGTGCCAGCCAGCCCGTAACGGGGGGACAAGAGACCCAGTACTTC. This gives the protein CASQPVTGGQETQYF.

The chain carries TRBV7-2 and TRBJ1-1; D might be TRBD1 (5 bases). The CDR3 has 14 amino acids. Trimming took off 5 bases at V and 7 bases at J, with 17 bases between the two ends. Germline V gene lookup returns CDR1 SGHTA and CDR2 FQGNSA. The CDR3 DNA follows: TGTGCCAGCAGCAATTACCTGCCAGGGAATGAAGCTTTCTTT. Amino acid sequence: CASSNYLPGNEAFF.

This sequence joins TRBV10-3 and TRBJ2-7; no clear D gene. Germline-derived CDR1 and CDR2 are ENHRY and SYGVKD. The CDR3 has 16 residues. Trimming removed 0 bases from V and 3 bases from J, with 15 bases in between. CDR3 sequence reads: CAISESSQVIVYEQYF. The CDR3 DNA follows: TGTGCCATCAGTGAGTCGTCGCAGGTCATAGTCTACGAGCAGTACTTC.

The V gene is TRBV6-5, the J gene TRBJ2-7, with 7 bases aligning to TRBD2. The V segment lost 5 bases and the J segment 3 bases; nucleotides outside the gene matches: 4. From germline, CDR1 is MNHEY and CDR2 SVGAGI. There are 13 residues in the CDR3. The CDR3 loop is CASSRGLGYEQYF. DNA for the CDR3: TGTGCCAGCAGTAGAGGACTAGGCTACGAGCAGTACTTC.

Comment on this clone: An end of the junction does not agree with germline; a read error may underlie this. The J gene is TRBJ2-6, the V gene TRBV7-3; TRBD2 aligns across 9 bases. CDR1 is SGHTA and CDR2 is FQGTGA in the germline V gene. The CDR3 is 18 residues long. The CDR3 DNA is TGTGCCAGCAGCATAACCGGACTAGCGCTCTCTGGGGCCAACGTCCTGACTTTC. Translated: CASSITGLALSGANVLTF.

V and J are TRBV19 and TRBJ1-5, with unresolved D. Germline V gene data show CDR1 as LNHDA and CDR2 as SQIVND (reference sequence). The CDR3 extends over 15 amino acids. Trimming took 5 bases from V and 1 from J, leaving 12 bases between them. The CDR3 DNA reads as TGTGCCAGTAGTGGAGGTGGTAGGAGCAATCAGCCCCAGCATTTT. This gives the protein CASSGGGRSNQPQHF.

This rearrangement joins TRBV30 to TRBJ2-2; TRBD1 might be the D (5 bases). This CDR3 comprises 15 residues. Per germline, CDR1 GTSNPN and CDR2 SVGIG (reference sequence). Deletions cut 0 bases from V and 6 bases from J, with 14 bases between. CDR3 in amino acids: CAWSVQVASAGELFF. The CDR3 DNA sequence: TGTGCCTGGAGTGTACAGGTAGCTAGTGCCGGGGAGCTGTTTTTT. Combining the CDR3 with reference TRBV30 and TRBJ2-2 gives the whole variable domain SQTIHQWPATLVQPVGSPLSLECTVEGTSNPNLYWYRQAAGRGLQLLFYSVGIGQISSEVPQNLSASRPQDRQFILSSKKLLLSDSGFYLCAWSVQVASAGELFFGEGSRLTVL.

On this clone itself: This sample includes further DNA sequences coding for the same CDR3. The V call is TRBV5-6, the J call TRBJ2-1; the D gene is possibly TRBD1 (5 bases). This CDR3 contains 15 residues. Trimming pared 2 bases from V and 0 bases from J, leaving 9 bases between. CDR1 and CDR2 (germline): SGHDT, YYEEEE. CDR3 nucleotide sequence: TGTGCCAGCAGCTTTAGGGGAATCTCCTACAATGAGCAGTTCTTC. Amino acid sequence: CASSFRGISYNEQFF. Drawing the rest from reference TRBV5-6 and TRBJ2-1, the complete variable domain is DAGVTQSPTHLIKTRGQQVTLRCSPKSGHDTVSWYQQALGQGPQFIFQYYEEEERQRGNFPDRFSGHQFPNYSSELNVNALLLGDSALYLCASSFRGISYNEQFFGPGTRLTVL.

This clone was recorded only once. V and J are TRBV2 and TRBJ2-5, with no clear D. Trimming pared 6 bases from V and 1 base from J, leaving 9 bases between. CDR3 length equals 13 residues. Germline CDR1 is SNHLY and CDR2 is FYNNEI. The CDR3 is CASRKWVQETQYF. The CDR3 DNA is TGTGCCAGCAGAAAGTGGGTCCAAGAGACCCAGTACTTC.

V and J are TRBV7-3 and TRBJ2-2, with D unresolved. Germline V gene sequence: CDR1 SGHTA, CDR2 FQGTGA. CDR3 length: 14 amino acids. V was shortened by 5 bases and J by 2 bases, with 9 bases between the two germline ends. CDR3 in DNA: TGTGCCAGCAGCCTTTTTGGAAACACCGGGGAGCTGTTTTTT. Translating it yields CASSLFGNTGELFF.

Comments on this clone: The same CDR3 can be traced to other DNA sequences in this sample. The chain carries TRBV5-1 and TRBJ2-7, with 11 bases aligning to TRBD1. V dropped 3 bases and J dropped 2; count of bases not matched to a gene: 4. CDR3 length: 15 residues. CDR1 SGHRS and CDR2 YFSETQ come from the germline V gene. Written as DNA, the CDR3 is TGCGCCAGCAGCTCCGGACAGGGGGCAGCCTACGAGCAGTACTTC. As protein: CASSSGQGAAYEQYF.